Presented here are 32 T cell receptor beta chains from one specimen sequenced in a study of OX40 agonist ivuxolimab in advanced cancers. Only in-frame clones appear in the TCRdb table, and some are missing; sequencing was by immunoSEQ multiplex PCR. This sample has about 67,000 clones, with approximately 84% found just once. Sequenced material: CD4+ or CD8+ T cells sorted from blood, taken in a trial of the OX40 agonist ivuxolimab. Receptor source: an adult with an advanced solid tumor such as melanoma, head and neck, liver or kidney cancer.

The V and J genes are TRBV4-3 and TRBJ2-6; D remains ambiguous. CDR3 length equals 15 residues. Germline assignment: CDR1 LGHNA and CDR2 YSLEER. Trimming removed 3 bases at V and 7 bases at J, with 13 bases between. The CDR3 spells CASSQEPWGANVLTF. For the CDR3, the DNA is TGCGCCAGCAGCCAGGAACCCTGGGGAGCCAACGTCCTGACTTTC.

The chain has TRBV7-9 and TRBJ1-1; D is perhaps TRBD1 (6 bases). Germline CDR1 and CDR2: SEHNR and FQNEAQ (reference sequence). The CDR3 runs to 15 residues. Trimming stripped 1 base from V and 5 bases from J, with 14 bases between. DNA of the CDR3: TGTGCCAGCAGCTTAGGGGACACAACGGGGACTGAAGCTTTCTTT. It specifies CASSLGDTTGTEAFF.

This chain links TRBV30 with TRBJ2-1; TRBD1 matches 9 bases. This CDR3 spans 13 amino acids. Germline values: CDR1 GTSNPN, CDR2 SVGIG (reference sequence). Germline trimming cut 3 bases from V and 8 bases from J; bases unmatched to any gene: 5. In nucleotides, the CDR3 is TGTGCCTGGAGACAGGGGGCTATGGATGAGCAGTTCTTC. This encodes CAWRQGAMDEQFF.

V and J are TRBV28 and TRBJ1-4; a possible D gene is TRBD1 (5 bases). Germline loops: CDR1 MDHEN, CDR2 SYDVKM. This CDR3 comprises 14 residues. Trimming removed 5 bases at V and 8 bases at J, with 15 bases between. This CDR3 reads CASSPRDHLEKLFF. In DNA form, the CDR3 reads TGTGCCAGCAGTCCAAGGGACCATCTAGAAAAACTGTTTTTT. The full variable domain, rest sourced from reference TRBV28 and TRBJ1-4, is DVKVTQSSRYLVKRTGEKVFLECVQDMDHENMFWYRQDPGLGLRLIYFSYDVKMKEKGDIPEGYSVSREKKERFSLILESASTNQTSMYLCASSPRDHLEKLFFGSGTQLSVL.

V gene TRBV29-1 combines with J gene TRBJ2-3; TRBD2 agrees at 8 bases. J lost 2 bases, V lost 1 base, and 8 bases had no gene match. The CDR3 covers 16 residues. Germline CDR1 SQVTM, CDR2 ANQGSEA. The CDR3 bases are TGCAGCGTTGAAGTGCCCGGCGGGGGGTACACAGATACGCAGTATTTT. The encoded protein is CSVEVPGGGYTDTQYF.

In this sample, this clone turned up once. The chain joins TRBV4-2 to TRBJ2-3; 13 bases are a match to TRBD2. V gave up 2 bases and J gave up 5 bases; unmatched junction bases: 4. CDR3 size: 16 residues. Germline V gene data show CDR1 as LGHNA and CDR2 as YNFKEQ. CDR3 residues: CASSQSGTSGIDTQYF. CDR3 DNA: TGTGCCAGCAGCCAATCAGGGACTAGCGGGATAGATACGCAGTATTTT.

In its sample, this clone was seen once. In the same sample, other DNA sequences code for this CDR3. The chain uses TRBV15 and TRBJ2-5; D is uncertain. Between the trimmed V and J ends, which lost 0 bases and 4 bases, there was a span of 3 bases. The germline gives CDR1 LNHNV, CDR2 YYDKDF (reference sequence). CDR3 length equals 12 residues. The CDR3 DNA is TGTGCCACCAGCAGAGATGTAGAGACCCAGTACTTC. Residues: CATSRDVETQYF.

This clone has only a few counts. The V gene is TRBV15, the J gene TRBJ1-3, with D unresolved. The CDR3 is made up of 15 amino acids. Germline assignment: CDR1 LNHNV and CDR2 YYDKDF (reference sequence). V lost 0 bases and J lost 4, with 10 bases in between. In DNA form, the CDR3 reads TGTGCCACCAGCAGAGATCGTACAGTCGGAAACACCATATATTTT. Protein sequence: CATSRDRTVGNTIYF.

The CDR3: CASMEDRGTGELFF. The CDR3, as DNA: TGTGCCAGCATGGAAGACAGGGGGACCGGGGAGCTGTTTTTT. The chain combines TRBV6-1 with TRBJ2-2; TRBD1 agrees at 9 bases. The J segment lost 5 bases and the V segment lost 7 bases, leaving 5 bases of the junction unmatched. Germline CDR1 is MNHNS and CDR2 is SASEGT. The CDR3 sequence is 14 residues long.

The chain joins TRBV10-3 to TRBJ1-1; D unresolved. The V and J ends lost 3 bases and 0 bases respectively, with 11 bases between them. The CDR3 sequence is 15 residues long. From germline, CDR1 is ENHRY and CDR2 SYGVKD. DNA for the CDR3: TGTGCCATCAGTGATCCCCTACAAGTGAACACTGAAGCTTTCTTT. Amino acids: CAISDPLQVNTEAFF.

The V call is TRBV6-1, the J call TRBJ2-1; TRBD2 might be the D (6 bases). V lost 8 bases and J lost 2, with 16 bases in between. The CDR3 covers 15 residues. CDR1 and CDR2 from the germline V gene are MNHNS and SASEGT. The CDR3 is CASVSTGVPYNEQFF. CDR3 nucleotides: TGTGCCAGCGTGTCGACGGGGGTCCCCTACAATGAGCAGTTCTTC.

J is TRBJ1-6 and V is TRBV28, with a weak D call TRBD1 (6 bases). The CDR3 loop spans 15 amino acids. V dropped 7 bases and J dropped 0 bases, with 10 bases sitting between them. Germline lookup yields CDR1 MDHEN and CDR2 SYDVKM. DNA for the CDR3: TGTGCCAGCAACCGACAGGTCTCCTATAATTCACCCCTCCACTTT. Translated, it gives CASNRQVSYNSPLHF.

The chain is built from TRBV10-3 and TRBJ2-3; D not resolved. Germline CDR1 reads ENHRY; CDR2 reads SYGVKD. The CDR3 runs to 14 residues. Trimming pared 0 bases from V and 0 bases from J, leaving 4 bases between. This chain's CDR3 is CAISESSSTDTQYF. The CDR3 DNA follows: TGTGCCATCAGTGAGTCCAGTAGCACAGATACGCAGTATTTT.

The table lists this clone with a count of one. V is TRBV29-1 and J is TRBJ2-7; 9 positions agree with TRBD1. In germline, CDR1 is SQVTM, CDR2 ANQGSEA. The length of the CDR3 is 15 residues. V trimming: 5 bases; J trimming: 1 base; junction bases outside the gene matches: 9. CDR3 bases: TGCAGCGTTTGGGACAGGGTGGGGGGTTCCTACGAGCAGTACTTC. Its translation is CSVWDRVGGSYEQYF.

The CDR3 region is CASRETASEQYF. The CDR3, as DNA: TGTGCCAGCAGGGAGACCGCTTCTGAGCAGTACTTC. This chain uses TRBV2 with TRBJ2-7; D remains unclear. The ends were cut back, 6 bases at V and 7 bases at J, with 13 bases in the middle. The CDR3 runs to 12 residues. Germline values: CDR1 SNHLY, CDR2 FYNNEI. The whole variable domain, remainder taken from reference TRBV2 and TRBJ2-7, is EPEVTQTPSHQVTQMGQEVILRCVPISNHLYFYWYRQILGQKVEFLVSFYNNEISEKSEIFDDQFSVERPDGSNFTLKIRSTKLEDSAMYFCASRETASEQYFGPGTRLTVT.

The chain recombines TRBV15 with TRBJ2-1, with D perhaps matching TRBD1 (5 bases). Trimming cost V 0 bases and J 4 bases, with 10 bases left between them. Germline CDR1 and CDR2: LNHNV and YYDKDF (reference sequence). The CDR3 runs to 15 residues. CDR3 region: CATSRDPAGYNEQFF. The CDR3 DNA reads as TGTGCCACCAGCAGAGATCCCGCAGGGTACAATGAGCAGTTCTTC.

This sequence joins TRBV5-1 and TRBJ2-5, with D unclear. The CDR3 consists of 14 residues. V lost 0 bases and J lost 9, with 15 bases in between. CDR1 and CDR2 from the germline V gene are SGHRS and YFSETQ. The CDR3 DNA reads as TGCGCCAGCAGCTTGGAGCCTTTCGGTGGGGCCCAGTACTTC. Amino acid sequence: CASSLEPFGGAQYF.

The chain is built from TRBV5-4 and TRBJ2-1; 7 bases agree with TRBD1. The CDR3 has 16 amino acids. The ends lost 3 bases at V and 4 bases at J; junction bases unmatched: 10. Germline lookup yields CDR1 SGHNT and CDR2 YYREEE (reference sequence). The CDR3 coding sequence is TGTGCCAGCAGCTCGAGGTCGGGACAGAATTACAATGAGCAGTTCTTC. Its translation: CASSSRSGQNYNEQFF.

The V call is TRBV6-1, the J call TRBJ1-5, with 7 bases aligning to TRBD1. V shed 5 bases and J 6 bases; nucleotides not matched to a gene: 10. Per germline, CDR1 MNHNS and CDR2 SASEGT. CDR3 length equals 15 residues. The DNA for the CDR3 is TGTGCCAGCAGTCAGAACACAGGGGACCGTCAGCCCCAGCATTTT. Protein product: CASSQNTGDRQPQHF.

This rearrangement joins TRBV30 to TRBJ1-1, with 7 bases fitting TRBD1. CDR3 length: 15 residues. The germline gives CDR1 GTSNPN, CDR2 SVGIG (reference sequence). Losses at the gene ends were 1 base for V and 5 bases for J; bases not matched to a gene: 10. The CDR3, as DNA: TGTGCCTGGAGTGGGGCCAGGACAGGCGGGACTGAAGCTTTCTTT. Residues: CAWSGARTGGTEAFF.

The CDR3: CASSLGLQGRYNSPLHF. CDR3 DNA: TGTGCCAGCAGCTTGGGTCTCCAGGGAAGATATAATTCACCCCTCCACTTT. The chain couples TRBV5-6 to TRBJ1-6; TRBD1 might be the D (5 bases). In germline, CDR1 is SGHDT, CDR2 YYEEEE. The CDR3 runs 17 residues. The V gene lost 0 bases and the J gene lost 4 bases, with 14 bases spanning the gap.

The rearrangement uses TRBV5-1 and TRBJ2-2; weak D call: TRBD2 (5 bases). Per the germline V gene, CDR1 is SGHRS and CDR2 is YFSETQ. The CDR3 covers 16 residues. Trimming cost V 0 bases and J 7 bases, with 16 bases left between them. The CDR3 here is CASSLAGRGNGGELFF. The CDR3, as DNA: TGCGCCAGCAGCTTGGCCGGCCGGGGTAATGGCGGGGAGCTGTTTTTT.

In its sample, this clone was seen once. The V call is TRBV28, the J call TRBJ2-7; TRBD1 matches at 9 bases. CDR1 and CDR2 (germline): MDHEN, SYDVKM. The CDR3 covers 14 residues. After removal of 7 bases from V and 2 bases from J, the junction contained 6 bases not matched to a gene. CDR3 sequence reads: CASTLGDRAYEQYF. DNA of the CDR3: TGTGCCAGCACCCTGGGGGACAGGGCCTACGAGCAGTACTTC.

A few counts support this clone. This sequence joins TRBV29-1 and TRBJ2-5; D not certain. Germline-derived CDR1 and CDR2 are SQVTM and ANQGSEA. The V gene lost 4 bases and the J gene lost 1 base, with 10 bases spanning the gap. The CDR3 is 13 residues long. The CDR3, as DNA: TGCAGCGTTGTTCCGGCTACCCAAGAGACCCAGTACTTC. It specifies CSVVPATQETQYF.

The rearrangement joins TRBV18 to TRBJ1-4; D not certain. V lost 3 bases to trimming and J lost 5 bases, with 7 bases between them. Germline CDR1 and CDR2: KGHSH and LQKENI. CDR3 length: 13 residues. The CDR3 spells CASSPGGNEKLFF. The CDR3 DNA reads as TGTGCCAGCTCACCGGGCGGGAATGAAAAACTGTTTTTT.

The V gene is TRBV2, the J gene TRBJ2-1, with TRBD1 identical over 8 bases. CDR1 and CDR2 (germline): SNHLY, FYNNEI. The V and J ends lost 6 bases and 12 bases, in that order; junction bases with no gene match: 16. This CDR3 has 15 residues. CDR3 loop: CASSRAGTGNLGQFF. CDR3 sequence (DNA): TGTGCCAGCAGCCGCGCCGGGACAGGCAACCTGGGGCAGTTCTTC.

The CDR3 coding sequence is TGTGCCAGCAGCTTGGAAGGACAGGGGGCTATCAATGAGCAGTTCTTC. Translation gives CASSLEGQGAINEQFF. The chain combines TRBV5-5 with TRBJ2-1, with 11 nucleotides matching TRBD1. In germline, CDR1 is SGHKS, CDR2 YYEKEE (reference sequence). The CDR3 runs 16 residues. After removal of 0 bases from V and 6 bases from J, the junction contained 5 bases not matched to a gene. Complete variable domain (other parts from reference TRBV5-5 and TRBJ2-1): DAGVTQSPTHLIKTRGQQVTLRCSPISGHKSVSWYQQVLGQGPQFIFQYYEKEERGRGNFPDRFSARQFPNYSSELNVNALLLGDSALYLCASSLEGQGAINEQFFGPGTRLTVL.

This clone was observed a few times. The V call is TRBV19, the J call TRBJ1-5; tentative D call: TRBD1 (6 bases). Trimming shortened V by 6 bases and J by 7 bases, and 22 bases separated the two germline ends. This CDR3 has 16 residues. Germline values: CDR1 LNHDA, CDR2 SQIVND (reference sequence). CDR3 sequence reads: CASSADSGGVGQPQHF. The CDR3 DNA reads TGTGCCAGTAGCGCGGACAGTGGTGGTGTAGGACAGCCCCAGCATTTT.

The chain carries TRBV20-1 and TRBJ2-5, with D uncertain. V lost 5 bases and J lost 2, with 6 bases in between. This CDR3 region has 11 residues. Per germline, CDR1 DFQATT and CDR2 SNEGSKA (reference sequence). This CDR3 reads CSASTQETQYF. CDR3 sequence (DNA): TGCAGTGCTTCGACGCAAGAGACCCAGTACTTC.

The rearrangement joins TRBV28 to TRBJ2-3, with D unresolved. Looked up from germline, CDR1 is MDHEN and CDR2 is SYDVKM. Trimming shortened V by 3 bases and J by 4 bases, and 14 bases separated the two germline ends. This CDR3 is 15 amino acids long. DNA for the CDR3: TGTGCCAGCAGTTTGGGCGTGAGGAAAGCAGATACGCAGTATTTT. It translates to CASSLGVRKADTQYF. The whole variable domain, filled in from reference TRBV28 and TRBJ2-3, reads DVKVTQSSRYLVKRTGEKVFLECVQDMDHENMFWYRQDPGLGLRLIYFSYDVKMKEKGDIPEGYSVSREKKERFSLILESASTNQTSMYLCASSLGVRKADTQYFGPGTRLTVL.

The chain carries TRBV5-1 and TRBJ1-1, with TRBD1 identical over 8 bases. The CDR3 is 13 residues long. Germline loops: CDR1 SGHRS, CDR2 YFSETQ. V dropped 5 bases and J dropped 0; count of bases not matched to a gene: 0. The CDR3 DNA sequence: TGCGCCAGCAGACAGGGGGTGAACACTGAAGCTTTCTTT. It yields the protein CASRQGVNTEAFF.

The chain is built from TRBV30 and TRBJ2-5; D remains unclear. This CDR3 has 11 residues. V lost 4 bases and J 1 base, leaving 4 bases between the germline ends. CDR1 is GTSNPN and CDR2 is SVGIG in the germline V gene (reference sequence). CDR3 amino acids: CAWNTQETQYF. The DNA for the CDR3 is TGTGCCTGGAACACCCAAGAGACCCAGTACTTC.